Below are 27 T cell receptor beta chains sequenced from a single sample in a study of T cell repertoires in cytomegalovirus infection. TCRdb reprocessed the reads with MiXCR, giving one entry per CDR3 protein. The sample holds approximately 180,000 distinct CDR3 sequences; about 17% are singletons and the top ten take less than 25%. The source material was CD8+ T cells from PBMCs. Receptor source: a human donor in good health (CMV status not recorded). Some clones in this sample may be carry-over from other donors' samples.

This clonotype was found a few times. The chain joins TRBV7-2 to TRBJ1-5, with a possible D match to TRBD1 (6 bases). Germline V gene data show CDR1 as SGHTA and CDR2 as FQGNSA. This CDR3 region has 17 residues. Trimming took off 5 bases at V and 0 bases at J, with 17 bases between the two ends. The CDR3 here is CASSPTGQRYSNQPQHF. The CDR3 nucleotides are TGTGCCAGCAGCCCGACCGGACAGAGATATAGCAATCAGCCCCAGCATTTT. Supplemented by reference TRBV7-2 and TRBJ1-5, the full variable domain reads GAGVSQSPSNKVTEKGKDVELRCDPISGHTALYWYRQSLGQGLEFLIYFQGNSAPDKSGLPSDRFSAERTGGSVSTLTIQRTQQEDSAVYLCASSPTGQRYSNQPQHFGDGTRLSIL.

This clonotype was seen a few times. The V gene is TRBV20-1, the J gene TRBJ1-5, with D possibly matching TRBD1 (6 bases). V lost 3 bases and J lost 7, with 22 bases in between. The CDR3 is made up of 16 amino acids. Germline CDR1 reads DFQATT; CDR2 reads SNEGSKA (reference sequence). CDR3 amino acids: CSASSQGVGVVQPQHF. The CDR3 bases are TGCAGTGCTAGCTCACAGGGCGTGGGGGTAGTACAGCCCCAGCATTTT.

There are a few counts of this clonotype. The gene calls are TRBV4-2 and TRBJ2-1, with 10 bases lining up with TRBD2. The V gene's germline CDR1 is LGHNA and CDR2 YNFKEQ. CDR3 size: 18 residues. V gave up 4 bases and J gave up 2 bases; unmatched junction bases: 11. DNA for the CDR3: TGTGCCAGCAGCCCCGACGGAGCTAGCGGGGGCGCCTACAATGAGCAGTTCTTC. The encoded protein is CASSPDGASGGAYNEQFF.

This clonotype was found a few times. This chain joins TRBV20-1 and TRBJ2-5, with 7 bases lining up with TRBD1. Germline V gene lookup returns CDR1 DFQATT and CDR2 SNEGSKA (reference sequence). With 4 bases clipped from V and 2 bases from J, the junction kept 1 base outside the gene matches. This CDR3 spans 12 amino acids. CDR3 coding DNA: TGCAGTGCTAAGGGACAGCAAGAGACCCAGTACTTC. Translation: CSAKGQQETQYF.

The chain joins TRBV27 to TRBJ1-1; the D is unclear. With 5 bases removed from V and 6 bases from J, the gap between germline ends came to 16 bases. The CDR3 has 14 residues. Germline V gene sequence: CDR1 MNHEY, CDR2 SMNVEV (reference sequence). CDR3 loop: CASSGVGKGAEAFF. The CDR3 nucleotides read TGTGCCAGCAGTGGGGTGGGGAAAGGAGCTGAAGCTTTCTTT.

The rearrangement uses TRBV13 and TRBJ2-7; TRBD1 aligns across 8 bases. Germline trimming cut 2 bases from V and 2 bases from J; bases unmatched to any gene: 5. The CDR3 runs to 15 residues. CDR1 is PRHDT and CDR2 is FYEKMQ in the germline V gene (reference sequence). The CDR3 DNA follows: TGTGCCAGCAGCTTATCCCGGACAGGGACCTACGAGCAGTACTTC. It translates to CASSLSRTGTYEQYF.

The chain combines TRBV27 with TRBJ1-6; TRBD1 might be the D (5 bases). The CDR3 spans 16 residues. Germline V gene lookup returns CDR1 MNHEY and CDR2 SMNVEV (reference sequence). Trimming left V 4 bases short and J 0 bases short, with 10 bases between. CDR3: CASSSKGSSYNSPLHF. CDR3 coding DNA: TGTGCCAGCAGTTCCAAGGGGAGCTCCTATAATTCACCCCTCCACTTT.

This clonotype showed up just a few times. This chain links TRBV11-2 with TRBJ2-1; no clear D. The CDR3 extends over 14 amino acids. The V gene lost 0 bases and the J gene lost 3 bases, with 6 bases spanning the gap. Germline V gene sequence: CDR1 SGHAT, CDR2 FQNNGV. The CDR3 sequence is CASSLEFGYNEQFF. The CDR3 bases are TGTGCCAGCAGCTTAGAATTCGGCTACAATGAGCAGTTCTTC.

This sequence joins TRBV6-5 and TRBJ1-2; TRBD1 might be the D (5 bases). Germline loops: CDR1 MNHEY, CDR2 SVGAGI. Trimming shortened V by 2 bases and J by 3 bases, and 16 bases separated the two germline ends. The CDR3 covers 16 residues. The CDR3 DNA is TGTGCCAGCAGTTACCAGTCTTCCGGAGGGGACTATGGCTACACCTTC. It translates to CASSYQSSGGDYGYTF.

V and J are TRBV6-1 and TRBJ1-1; tentatively, D is TRBD1 (5 bases). Germline CDR1 MNHNS, CDR2 SASEGT. V lost 3 bases and J 0 bases, leaving 17 bases between the germline ends. The CDR3 has 17 residues. The CDR3 sequence: CASSDPSFGGMNTEAFF. The CDR3 region has the DNA TGTGCCAGCAGTGACCCATCCTTCGGGGGAATGAACACTGAAGCTTTCTTT.

The rearrangement links TRBV20-1 to TRBJ1-1; D unclear. The CDR3 length is 12 residues. CDR1 DFQATT and CDR2 SNEGSKA come from the germline V gene (reference sequence). Trimming took off 3 bases at V and 7 bases at J, with 12 bases between the two ends. DNA of the CDR3: TGCAGTGCTAGCTCCGGGCAACATGAAGCTTTCTTT. It specifies CSASSGQHEAFF.

The rearrangement links TRBV7-9 to TRBJ2-7; D is undetermined. Deletions cut 4 bases from V and 0 bases from J, with 7 bases between. Germline V gene data show CDR1 as SEHNR and CDR2 as FQNEAQ (reference sequence). The CDR3 is 13 residues long. The CDR3 coding sequence is TGTGCCAGCAGCTGGCACATCTCCTACGAGCAGTACTTC. Protein product: CASSWHISYEQYF.

This clonotype was recorded a few times. The chain couples TRBV7-9 to TRBJ2-5, with TRBD1 matching over 8 bases. Germline assignment: CDR1 SEHNR and CDR2 FQNEAQ (reference sequence). V shed 5 bases and J 8 bases; nucleotides not matched to a gene: 10. The CDR3 is 14 amino acids. In DNA form, the CDR3 reads TGTGCCAGCAGCCCACGACAGGGGAAGAGAACCCAGTACTTC. Translation: CASSPRQGKRTQYF.

This clonotype was observed a few times. This chain connects TRBV5-8 to TRBJ1-1, with 8 bases aligning to TRBD1. With 3 bases clipped from V and 3 bases from J, the junction kept 1 base outside the gene matches. The CDR3 consists of 13 residues. Looked up from germline, CDR1 is SGHTS and CDR2 is YDEGEE. As DNA, the CDR3 is TGTGCCAGCAGCTCACAGGGGGACACTGAAGCTTTCTTT. It encodes CASSSQGDTEAFF.

This clonotype was counted only a few times. This chain connects TRBV12-5 to TRBJ2-2; perhaps D is TRBD1 or TRBD2 (5 bases each). The germline CDR1 and CDR2 sequences are LGHNT and FRNRAP. V was pared by 5 bases and J by 3 bases, with 16 bases between. The CDR3 runs to 16 residues. The CDR3 loop reads CASGEPRDGHTGELFF. DNA of the CDR3: TGTGCTAGTGGTGAACCCCGGGACGGCCACACCGGGGAGCTGTTTTTT.

This clonotype was detected a few times. The chain joins TRBV14 to TRBJ1-4; D might be TRBD1 (6 bases). Germline CDR1 and CDR2: SGHDN and FVKESK. V lost 4 bases and J 7 bases, leaving 16 bases between the germline ends. This CDR3 is built from 15 residues. The CDR3 nucleotides read TGTGCCAGCAGCCCCATCAGGGGACCGAGTGAAAAACTGTTTTTT. The encoded protein is CASSPIRGPSEKLFF.

This clonotype was seen a few times. The chain employs TRBV2 and TRBJ1-1; a possible D gene is TRBD1 (6 bases). The germline V gene encodes CDR1 SNHLY and CDR2 FYNNEI. The CDR3 loop spans 14 amino acids. The V end was cut by 7 bases, the J end by 0 bases, with 12 bases between. In DNA form, the CDR3 reads TGTGCCAGCACCCGACGGACAGTGAACACTGAAGCTTTCTTT. This encodes CASTRRTVNTEAFF.

The V gene is TRBV12-3 or TRBV12-4, the J gene TRBJ1-5; D is possibly TRBD1 (5 bases). The V gene lost 2 bases and the J gene lost 7 bases, with 12 bases spanning the gap. The CDR3 runs to 14 residues. In DNA, the CDR3 is TGTGCCAGCAGTTTATCCCAGGGAGGACAGCCCCAGCATTTT. Encoded protein: CASSLSQGGQPQHF.

This clonotype turned up a few times. The chain is built from TRBV7-2 and TRBJ2-5; tentatively, D is TRBD1 or TRBD2 (5 bases each). Trimming left V 1 base short and J 5 bases short, with 14 bases between. This CDR3 has 15 amino acids. Germline-derived CDR1 and CDR2 are SGHTA and FQGNSA. This chain's CDR3 is CASSLGRNRRETQYF. CDR3 nucleotides: TGTGCCAGCAGCTTAGGCCGCAACAGGAGGGAGACCCAGTACTTC.

This clonotype came up a few times. The V call is TRBV7-9, the J call TRBJ1-5; the D gene is possibly TRBD1 (6 bases). The CDR3 has 13 residues. Germline CDR1 SEHNR, CDR2 FQNEAQ (reference sequence). Deletions cut 6 bases from V and 4 bases from J, with 10 bases between. The CDR3 nucleotides are TGTGCCAGCAGTTCAGGGGCTAATCAGCCCCAGCATTTT. Its translation: CASSSGANQPQHF. Full variable domain (outside the CDR3, taken from reference TRBV7-9 and TRBJ1-5): DTGVSQNPRHKITKRGQNVTFRCDPISEHNRLYWYRQTLGQGPEFLTYFQNEAQLEKSRLLSDRFSAERPKGSFSTLEIQRTEQGDSAMYLCASSSGANQPQHFGDGTRLSIL.

This chain links TRBV7-9 with TRBJ1-2; D is unclear. The CDR3 is 15 residues long. Trimming took off 5 bases at V and 1 base at J, with 14 bases between the two ends. Germline CDR1 is SEHNR and CDR2 is FQNEAQ (reference sequence). For the CDR3, the DNA is TGTGCCAGCAGCGACGGGCTCGTCGTTAACTATGGCTACACCTTC. It translates to CASSDGLVVNYGYTF.

The chain links TRBV7-6 to TRBJ2-3, with D possibly matching TRBD1 (5 bases). The CDR3 sequence is 16 residues long. The germline V and J ends were trimmed by 0 bases and 6 bases, with 16 bases remaining between them. The germline gives CDR1 SGHVS, CDR2 FNYEAQ. CDR3 amino acids: CASSLAPGQGTDTQYF. The CDR3 DNA sequence: TGTGCCAGCAGCTTAGCGCCGGGCCAGGGAACGGATACGCAGTATTTT.

Remarks on this clonotype: A single base separates this from a much larger clone, so it may be a read error. This chain joins TRBV7-8 and TRBJ2-6, with D perhaps matching TRBD1 or TRBD2 (5 bases each). Germline loops: CDR1 SGHVS, CDR2 FQNEAQ. CDR3 length: 16 amino acids. CDR3 sequence: CASSLGPGTGANGLTF. DNA of the CDR3: TGTGCCAGCAGCTTAGGGCCGGGAACTGGGGCCAACGGCCTGACTTTC.

The gene calls are TRBV7-9 and TRBJ2-7, with D tentatively TRBD1 (5 bases). The germline V and J ends were trimmed by 0 bases and 1 base, with 10 bases remaining between them. The germline V gene encodes CDR1 SEHNR and CDR2 FQNEAQ (reference sequence). There are 15 residues in the CDR3. The CDR3 DNA reads TGTGCCAGCAGCTTAGCAGCAGGGCCATCCTACGAGCAGTACTTC. Translated, it gives CASSLAAGPSYEQYF.

The rearrangement links TRBV7-6 to TRBJ1-1, with D possibly TRBD1 on 5 matching bases. CDR1 is SGHVS, CDR2 FNYEAQ, per germline. V lost 1 base and J 6 bases, leaving 9 bases between the germline ends. This CDR3 contains 13 residues. The CDR3 DNA reads as TGTGCCAGCAGCTTAGGGGGCGTATCTGAAGCTTTCTTT. This sequence encodes CASSLGGVSEAFF.

The V call is TRBV7-2, the J call TRBJ2-3; 8 bases are shared with TRBD1. CDR3 length equals 15 residues. V was clipped by 5 bases and J by 2 bases; unmatched bases: 6. CDR1 SGHTA and CDR2 FQGNSA come from the germline V gene. CDR3 nucleotides: TGTGCCAGCAGCCGAACAGGGGGATCCACAGATACGCAGTATTTT. This sequence encodes CASSRTGGSTDTQYF.

This chain connects TRBV7-2 to TRBJ2-7; D not certain. V lost 5 bases and J 3 bases, leaving 11 bases between the germline ends. CDR1 and CDR2 (germline): SGHTA, FQGNSA. This CDR3 has 13 residues. The CDR3 loop is CASSPPDFYEQYF. CDR3 coding DNA: TGTGCCAGCAGCCCCCCCGACTTCTACGAGCAGTACTTC.